This T cell receptor (beta chain) was documented in a study of T cells after yellow fever vaccination. V dropped 5 bases and J dropped 3 bases, with 8 bases sitting between them. Looked up from germline, CDR1 is SSHAT and CDR2 is FNYEAQ (reference sequence). This CDR3 has 13 residues. At least ten counts were recorded for this clonotype. Its antigen is not identified. Whole-study findings and limits: The booster saw the reappearance of most primary-vaccination clones (roughly 97% CD4, 88% CD8).

TCRdb passed the 5' RACE reads through MiXCR, listing each CDR3 protein once. The sample shows a few hundred thousand distinct CDR3 sequences, about a sixth of them seen only once. The V and J genes are TRBV7-7 and TRBJ2-1, with unresolved D. This sequence was found in a man aged 18 to 30 who received the YFV17D yellow fever vaccine. Sequenced here: PBMCs, sampled 5 to 6 days after the first yellow fever vaccination. CDR3 sequence: CASSPDGYNEQFF. The CDR3 nucleotides are TGTGCCAGCAGCCCGGACGGCTACAATGAGCAGTTCTTC. The full variable domain, rest sourced from reference TRBV7-7 and TRBJ2-1, is GAGVSQSPRYKVTKRGQDVTLRCDPISSHATLYWYQQALGQGPEFLTYFNYEAQPDKSGLPSDRFSAERPEGSISTLTIQRTEQRDSAMYRCASSPDGYNEQFFGPGTRLTVL.